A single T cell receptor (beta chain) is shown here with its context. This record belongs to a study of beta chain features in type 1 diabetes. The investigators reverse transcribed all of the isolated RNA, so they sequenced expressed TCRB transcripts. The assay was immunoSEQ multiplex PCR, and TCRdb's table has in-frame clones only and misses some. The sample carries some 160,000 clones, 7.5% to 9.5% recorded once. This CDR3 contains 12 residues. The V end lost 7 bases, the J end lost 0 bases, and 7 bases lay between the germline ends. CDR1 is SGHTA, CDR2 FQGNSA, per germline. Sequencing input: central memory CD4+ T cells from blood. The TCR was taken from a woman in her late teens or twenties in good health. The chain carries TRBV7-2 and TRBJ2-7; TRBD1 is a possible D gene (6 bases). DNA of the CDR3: TGTGCCAGCAAACAGGGCTCCTACGAGCAGTACTTC. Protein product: CASKQGSYEQYF.